These 30 T cell receptor beta chains were all obtained from the same sample, sequenced in a study of a mutant IDH1 vaccine in newly diagnosed glioma. The time point: week 11, during vaccination. The investigators gave 300 ug of mutant IDH1 20-mer peptide in each vaccine dose, together with topical imiquimod. The repertoire was sequenced with immunoSEQ multiplex PCR; TCRdb's copy has only in-frame clones and lacks some. The repertoire has under 35,000 clones, 90% of them found once; the top ten carry roughly 20%. These receptors' antigens are unknown. The sequencing used PBMCs, collected from a glioma patient whose treatment included an IDH1 peptide vaccine. All receptors come from a man younger than 35 with glioma.

This CDR3 is CASSEAGRTGELFF. The CDR3 bases are TGTGCCAGCAGTGAAGCCGGGAGGACCGGGGAGCTGTTTTTT. The chain is built from TRBV2 and TRBJ2-2; 7 bases are a match to TRBD2. The CDR3 runs to 14 residues. Germline CDR1 and CDR2: SNHLY and FYNNEI. V lost 0 bases, J lost 5 bases, and 0 bases stayed unmatched.

The chain recombines TRBV5-8 with TRBJ1-2; 9 bases line up with TRBD1. The CDR3 covers 13 residues. J lost 8 bases, V lost 2 bases, and 4 bases had no gene match. Germline values: CDR1 SGHTS, CDR2 YDEGEE. The CDR3 DNA is TGTGCCAGCAGCTTCGGACAGGGGATCGGCTACACCTTC. Its translation: CASSFGQGIGYTF.

The rearrangement uses TRBV28 and TRBJ2-1, with D perhaps matching TRBD2 (6 bases). Germline loops: CDR1 MDHEN, CDR2 SYDVKM. The V gene lost 7 bases and the J gene lost 4 bases, with 11 bases spanning the gap. This CDR3 is built from 13 residues. In DNA, the CDR3 is TGTGCCAGCACCCTGGGGGGTTACAATGAGCAGTTCTTC. Its translation is CASTLGGYNEQFF.

The J gene is TRBJ2-5, the V gene TRBV7-2; 11 nucleotides match TRBD2. Per the germline V gene, CDR1 is SGHTA and CDR2 is FQGNSA. V lost 1 base to trimming and J lost 6 bases; unmatched junction nucleotides: 13. The CDR3 runs 18 residues. DNA for the CDR3: TGTGCCAGCAGCTTAGGGACTAGCGGGCTGCCGGGAGGAAAGACCCAGTACTTC. Amino acid sequence: CASSLGTSGLPGGKTQYF.

The chain couples TRBV28 to TRBJ1-2; D unclear. CDR1 MDHEN and CDR2 SYDVKM come from the germline V gene. This CDR3 contains 11 residues. V was cut by 4 bases and J by 4 bases, with 4 bases left in between. The CDR3 region has the DNA TGTGCCAGCAGTTCCACCTATGGCTACACCTTC. Residues: CASSSTYGYTF.

This chain uses TRBV5-5 with TRBJ1-2, with D uncertain. With 2 bases removed from V and 2 bases from J, the gap between germline ends came to 13 bases. The CDR3 spans 15 residues. CDR1 is SGHKS, CDR2 YYEKEE, per germline (reference sequence). The CDR3 DNA sequence: TGTGCCAGCAGCTTCGACCCGAATTTAAACTATGGCTACACCTTC. Translating gives CASSFDPNLNYGYTF.

V gene TRBV5-1 combines with J gene TRBJ1-1, with D hard to call. There are 12 residues in the CDR3. From germline, CDR1 is SGHRS and CDR2 YFSETQ. V was clipped by 0 bases and J by 6 bases, with 6 bases between them. The CDR3 reads CASSLGHAEAFF. Here the CDR3 DNA reads TGCGCCAGCAGCTTGGGACACGCTGAAGCTTTCTTT.

The chain combines TRBV21-1 with TRBJ1-1. TRBV21-1 is recorded as a pseudogene. The CDR3 is made up of 12 amino acids. The chain's CDR3 is CARGRANTEAFF. The CDR3 DNA follows: TGTGCCAGGGGGCGGGCCAACACTGAAGCTTTCTTT.

The rearrangement links TRBV7-2 to TRBJ2-1; perhaps TRBD2 as D (6 bases). The CDR3 is 16 residues long. Germline CDR1 is SGHTA and CDR2 is FQGNSA. Deletions cut 0 bases from V and 5 bases from J, with 14 bases between. In nucleotides, the CDR3 is TGTGCCAGCAGCTTAGCACCGGGCGGAGGGAACAATGAGCAGTTCTTC. It codes for CASSLAPGGGNNEQFF.

The chain links TRBV30 to TRBJ2-2; 9 bases match TRBD1. The CDR3 extends over 15 amino acids. V was clipped by 3 bases and J by 5 bases; unmatched bases: 7. The germline gives CDR1 GTSNPN, CDR2 SVGIG (reference sequence). Here the CDR3 DNA reads TGTGCCTGGAGCGCTGGGACAGGGCGAACCGGGGAGCTGTTTTTT. Amino acid sequence: CAWSAGTGRTGELFF. Variable domain in full (rest from reference TRBV30 and TRBJ2-2): SQTIHQWPATLVQPVGSPLSLECTVEGTSNPNLYWYRQAAGRGLQLLFYSVGIGQISSEVPQNLSASRPQDRQFILSSKKLLLSDSGFYLCAWSAGTGRTGELFFGEGSRLTVL.

The rearrangement uses TRBV4-2 and TRBJ2-1; 10 nucleotides line up with TRBD2. The CDR3 has 19 amino acids. V shed 5 bases, J shed 6 bases, and the junction held 19 bases outside the gene matches. CDR1 is LGHNA and CDR2 is YNFKEQ in the germline V gene. CDR3 residues: CASSLRGLAGDGAGNEQFF. CDR3 bases: TGTGCCAGCAGCTTAAGGGGGCTAGCGGGAGATGGGGCGGGCAATGAGCAGTTCTTC.

The rearrangement joins TRBV6-5 to TRBJ2-7; TRBD1 might be the D (6 bases). V lost 6 bases to trimming and J lost 0 bases, with 9 bases between them. Germline V CDR1 and CDR2: MNHEY, SVGAGI. The CDR3 is made up of 13 amino acids. CDR3 coding DNA: TGTGCCAGCAGGCAGACAGGCTCCTACGAGCAGTACTTC. Amino acids: CASRQTGSYEQYF.

Of note for this clone: Other DNA sequences from this sample encode an identical CDR3 as well. This chain links TRBV4-1 with TRBJ1-1; 7 nucleotides match TRBD1. The germline V gene has CDR1 MGHRA and CDR2 YSYEKL. The V gene end was trimmed by 4 bases and the J gene end by 1 base; junction bases not matched to a gene: 0. CDR3 length: 13 amino acids. The CDR3 is CASSRQGNTEAFF. CDR3 coding DNA: TGCGCCAGCAGCCGACAGGGGAACACTGAAGCTTTCTTT.

The chain carries TRBV7-8 and TRBJ2-1; D may be TRBD2 (6 bases). Trimming cost V 0 bases and J 6 bases, with 15 bases left between them. Germline V gene sequence: CDR1 SGHVS, CDR2 FQNEAQ. This CDR3 contains 16 residues. CDR3 sequence reads: CASSLAPPPGGNEQFF. The CDR3 bases are TGTGCCAGCAGCTTAGCGCCGCCCCCCGGGGGCAATGAGCAGTTCTTC.

The J gene is TRBJ1-3, the V gene TRBV6-5; TRBD1 aligns across 7 bases. The CDR3 sequence is 16 residues long. CDR1 is MNHEY, CDR2 SVGAGI, per germline. Trimming took 2 bases from V and 4 from J; bases not matched to a gene: 8. For the CDR3, the DNA is TGTGCCAGCAGTTACGCGAGGGGGCCTAGAGGAAACACCATATATTTT. It encodes CASSYARGPRGNTIYF.

The chain joins TRBV9 to TRBJ1-2; D is ambiguous. CDR1 and CDR2 (germline): SGDLS, YYNGEE. Trimming left V 1 base short and J 4 bases short, with 14 bases between. This CDR3 spans 15 amino acids. CDR3 nucleotide sequence: TGTGCCAGCAGCGTACGGTCCCCCCTAGGCTATGGCTACACCTTC. This gives the protein CASSVRSPLGYGYTF.

This rearrangement joins TRBV10-2 to TRBJ2-6, with 11 bases that match TRBD2. The V and J ends lost 11 bases and 2 bases, in that order; junction bases with no gene match: 14. Germline assignment: CDR1 WSHSY and CDR2 SAAADI. The CDR3 length is 18 residues. CDR3 sequence (DNA): TGCGCCGCCCAAGTCACTAGCGGGAGAGATACTGGGGCCAACGTCCTGACTTTC. Its translation: CAAQVTSGRDTGANVLTF.

CDR3 nucleotides: TGCAGCGCCAGTTACACTGAAGCTTTCTTT. Its protein is CSASYTEAFF. This chain links TRBV29-1 with TRBJ1-1; no clear D. From germline, CDR1 is SQVTM and CDR2 ANQGSEA. V was cut by 7 bases and J by 3 bases, with 6 bases left in between. The CDR3 totals 10 residues.

The chain couples TRBV5-8 to TRBJ2-4; TRBD1 might be the D (5 bases). From germline, CDR1 is SGHTS and CDR2 YDEGEE. The germline V and J ends were trimmed by 0 bases and 0 bases, with 7 bases remaining between them. This CDR3 is built from 15 residues. The CDR3 reads CASSLEGLAKNIQYF. The CDR3 DNA reads as TGTGCCAGCAGCTTGGAGGGGCTAGCCAAAAACATTCAGTACTTC. Looking up the rest from reference TRBV5-8 and TRBJ2-4 gives the full variable domain: EAGVTQSPTHLIKTRGQQATLRCSPISGHTSVYWYQQALGLGLQFLLWYDEGEERNRGNFPPRFSGRQFPNYSSELNVNALELEDSALYLCASSLEGLAKNIQYFGAGTRLSVL.

The chain uses TRBV4-3 and TRBJ2-7; perhaps TRBD2 as D (6 bases). Trimming took off 0 bases at V and 4 bases at J, with 16 bases between the two ends. Germline loops: CDR1 LGHNA, CDR2 YSLEER. The CDR3 totals 16 residues. CDR3 in amino acids: CASSQDGPGAAYEQYF. CDR3 bases: TGCGCCAGCAGCCAAGATGGGCCGGGAGCCGCGTACGAGCAGTACTTC.

The J gene is TRBJ2-7, the V gene TRBV6-5; maybe TRBD1 (5 bases). This CDR3 is 13 amino acids long. Germline V CDR1 and CDR2: MNHEY, SVGAGI. The ends were cut back, 0 bases at V and 12 bases at J, with 15 bases in the middle. CDR3 protein: CASSYSLTGERYF. The CDR3 coding sequence is TGTGCCAGCAGTTACTCATTAACAGGAGAACGGTACTTC.

Here the CDR3 reads CASKAGTTDTQYF. The CDR3, as DNA: TGTGCCAGTAAGGCGGGGACCACAGATACGCAGTATTTT. The V call is TRBV19, the J call TRBJ2-3, with a possible D match to TRBD2 (6 bases). The germline gives CDR1 LNHDA, CDR2 SQIVND (reference sequence). This CDR3 has 13 residues. V was cut by 7 bases and J by 2 bases, with 10 bases left in between. The complete variable domain, with remaining parts taken from reference TRBV19 and TRBJ2-3, reads DGGITQSPKYLFRKEGQNVTLSCEQNLNHDAMYWYRQDPGQGLRLIYYSQIVNDFQKGDIAEGYSVSREKKESFPLTVTSAQKNPTAFYLCASKAGTTDTQYFGPGTRLTVL.

About this clone itself: Its ends do not fully match the called genes, so a read error is possible. The chain links TRBV6-1 to TRBJ2-3; weak D call: TRBD1 (6 bases). CDR1 and CDR2 (germline): MNHNS, SASEGT. The CDR3 is made up of 12 amino acids. The CDR3 loop is CASRTGTDTQYF. As DNA, the CDR3 is TGTGCAAGCAGGACAGGCACAGATACGCAGTATTTT.

This rearrangement joins TRBV7-2 to TRBJ2-1; no reliable D call. V was clipped by 5 bases and J by 1 base, with 15 bases between them. This CDR3 contains 16 residues. The germline V gene encodes CDR1 SGHTA and CDR2 FQGNSA. The CDR3 loop reads CASSPSGTVSYNEQFF. The CDR3 coding sequence is TGTGCCAGCAGCCCCTCCGGAACCGTGTCCTACAATGAGCAGTTCTTC. The variable domain in full, with the rest retrieved from reference TRBV7-2 and TRBJ2-1, is GAGVSQSPSNKVTEKGKDVELRCDPISGHTALYWYRQSLGQGLEFLIYFQGNSAPDKSGLPSDRFSAERTGGSVSTLTIQRTQQEDSAVYLCASSPSGTVSYNEQFFGPGTRLTVL.

The chain recombines TRBV7-6 with TRBJ2-5; 8 bases line up with TRBD1. Germline V CDR1 and CDR2: SGHVS, FNYEAQ. CDR3 length: 15 amino acids. V lost 4 bases to trimming and J lost 5 bases; unmatched junction nucleotides: 9. The CDR3 loop is CASSSGQGSWETQYF. In nucleotides, the CDR3 is TGTGCCAGCAGCTCCGGACAGGGCAGTTGGGAGACCCAGTACTTC.

The chain links TRBV25-1 to TRBJ2-7; a weak D match, TRBD2 (8 bases). The germline V and J ends were trimmed by 8 bases and 7 bases, with 33 bases remaining between them. The CDR3 runs to 18 residues. Germline CDR1 is MGHDK and CDR2 is SYGVNS. CDR3 region: CASSRPAGVPGGAGEQYF. The CDR3 DNA sequence: TGTGCCAGCTCCCGGCCAGCGGGAGTCCCAGGGGGGGCGGGGGAGCAGTACTTC.

The V and J genes are TRBV5-1 and TRBJ2-3; 10 positions match TRBD2. CDR3 size: 16 residues. The junction had 7 bases not matched to a gene; V was cut back by 6 bases and J by 0 bases. The V gene's germline CDR1 is SGHRS and CDR2 YFSETQ. The chain's CDR3 is CASKRGAGGSTDTQYF. The CDR3 DNA sequence: TGCGCCAGCAAAAGGGGAGCGGGAGGGAGCACAGATACGCAGTATTTT. The full variable domain, in which reference TRBV5-1 and TRBJ2-3 provide the parts outside the CDR3, is KAGVTQTPRYLIKTRGQQVTLSCSPISGHRSVSWYQQTPGQGLQFLFEYFSETQRNKGNFPGRFSGRQFSNSRSEMNVSTLELGDSALYLCASKRGAGGSTDTQYFGPGTRLTVL.

This chain links TRBV19 with TRBJ1-2; the D gene is possibly TRBD1 (5 bases). The CDR3 contains 13 residues. Per germline, CDR1 LNHDA and CDR2 SQIVND (reference sequence). V shed 8 bases and J shed 5 bases, with 15 bases lying between them. The CDR3 DNA reads as TGTGCCAGTCGCTCCGGGACCGTGTATGGCTACACCTTC. Its translation is CASRSGTVYGYTF.

The V gene is TRBV5-4, the J gene TRBJ2-7; 9 bases map to TRBD1. With V trimmed by 4 bases and J by 4 bases, 6 bases remained unmatched. CDR1 and CDR2 from the germline V gene are SGHNT and YYREEE (reference sequence). This CDR3 spans 14 amino acids. The chain's CDR3 is CASSAGTGNYEQYF. DNA of the CDR3: TGTGCCAGCAGCGCCGGGACAGGGAATTACGAGCAGTACTTC. Combining the CDR3 with reference TRBV5-4 and TRBJ2-7 gives the whole variable domain ETGVTQSPTHLIKTRGQQVTLRCSSQSGHNTVSWYQQALGQGPQFIFQYYREEENGRGNFPPRFSGLQFPNYSSELNVNALELDDSALYLCASSAGTGNYEQYFGPGTRLTVT.

The chain has TRBV5-1 and TRBJ2-3; no clear D gene. The ends were cut back, 4 bases at V and 2 bases at J, with 14 bases in the middle. Per germline, CDR1 SGHRS and CDR2 YFSETQ. The CDR3 runs 15 residues. The CDR3 DNA reads as TGCGCCAGCAGCCCCCAACCCTCCATCACAGATACGCAGTATTTT. It translates to CASSPQPSITDTQYF.